Following are 26 T cell receptor beta chains from one sample sequenced in a study of T cell repertoires in cytomegalovirus infection. TCRdb independently ran MiXCR on the reads; one entry per CDR3 protein. The table lists around 120,000 distinct CDR3 sequences, 7.5% to 9% of them singletons. Sequences were obtained from PBMCs. The source of these receptors is a human donor in good health (CMV status not recorded). Some clones in this sample may be carry-over from other donors' samples.

This clonotype was seen at least ten times. The rearrangement joins TRBV30 to TRBJ2-3; no reliable D call. The V gene's germline CDR1 is GTSNPN and CDR2 SVGIG (reference sequence). Trimming took off 1 base at V and 8 bases at J, with 4 bases between the two ends. The CDR3 is made up of 10 amino acids. CDR3 nucleotide sequence: TGTGCCTGGAGTGCGCGTACGCAGTATTTT. This codes for CAWSARTQYF.

There are many counts of this clonotype. The chain couples TRBV2 to TRBJ1-5; 8 nucleotides align to TRBD1. This CDR3 is built from 17 residues. Trimming at V came to 4 bases and at J to 0 bases, leaving 8 bases not matched to a gene. Germline V gene sequence: CDR1 SNHLY, CDR2 FYNNEI. CDR3 nucleotides: TGTGCCAGCAGTGGGCCAGGGGGCAGTGGTAGCAATCAGCCCCAGCATTTT. Its protein is CASSGPGGSGSNQPQHF.

This clonotype was recorded many times. The rearrangement links TRBV2 to TRBJ2-7; D possibly corresponds to TRBD1 (5 bases). The CDR3 consists of 15 residues. CDR1 is SNHLY, CDR2 FYNNEI, per germline. V was shortened by 3 bases and J by 1 base, with 13 bases between the two germline ends. The CDR3 here is CASSDSRGTSYEQYF. CDR3 coding DNA: TGTGCCAGCAGTGACTCAAGGGGTACTTCCTACGAGCAGTACTTC.

This clonotype was seen repeatedly, ten times or more. This chain joins TRBV6-1 and TRBJ2-5; D is uncertain. V lost 6 bases and J lost 2, with 10 bases in between. The CDR3 contains 13 residues. The V gene's germline CDR1 is MNHNS and CDR2 SASEGT. CDR3 nucleotide sequence: TGTGCCAGCAGAGTATTCGGGCAAGAGACCCAGTACTTC. Its protein is CASRVFGQETQYF.

The chain has TRBV5-1 and TRBJ2-3; TRBD1 aligns across 7 bases. The CDR3 is 15 residues long. V gave up 4 bases and J gave up 4 bases; unmatched junction bases: 9. Per the germline V gene, CDR1 is SGHRS and CDR2 is YFSETQ. The DNA of the CDR3 is TGCGCCAGCAGCCCAGGTGAAGGGGGCTCAGATACGCAGTATTTT. This codes for CASSPGEGGSDTQYF.

This clonotype showed up just a few times. The chain couples TRBV28 to TRBJ2-7, with D hard to call. CDR3 size: 12 residues. V dropped 5 bases and J dropped 0 bases, with 5 bases sitting between them. Germline V gene data show CDR1 as MDHEN and CDR2 as SYDVKM. CDR3 amino acids: CASSLHSYEQYF. CDR3 nucleotides: TGTGCCAGCAGTCTCCACTCCTACGAGCAGTACTTC. Full variable domain (outside the CDR3, taken from reference TRBV28 and TRBJ2-7): DVKVTQSSRYLVKRTGEKVFLECVQDMDHENMFWYRQDPGLGLRLIYFSYDVKMKEKGDIPEGYSVSREKKERFSLILESASTNQTSMYLCASSLHSYEQYFGPGTRLTVT.

The sample holds many counts of this clonotype. The V gene is TRBV7-2, the J gene TRBJ1-1; 8 nucleotides align to TRBD1. The ends lost 5 bases at V and 5 bases at J; junction bases unmatched: 7. Per germline, CDR1 SGHTA and CDR2 FQGNSA. The CDR3 length is 14 residues. CDR3 nucleotide sequence: TGTGCCAGCAGCAACCAGGGGGCTGGGACTGAAGCTTTCTTT. Residues: CASSNQGAGTEAFF. Full variable domain (missing parts from reference TRBV7-2 and TRBJ1-1): GAGVSQSPSNKVTEKGKDVELRCDPISGHTALYWYRQSLGQGLEFLIYFQGNSAPDKSGLPSDRFSAERTGGSVSTLTIQRTQQEDSAVYLCASSNQGAGTEAFFGQGTRLTVV.

V and J are TRBV2 and TRBJ2-1; TRBD1 aligns across 8 bases. CDR3 length: 14 amino acids. V lost 9 bases and J lost 3; bases outside the gene matches: 7. The germline V gene has CDR1 SNHLY and CDR2 FYNNEI. The CDR3 region is CASLGQALYNEQFF. The CDR3 coding sequence is TGTGCCAGTTTGGGACAGGCCCTCTACAATGAGCAGTTCTTC. The full variable domain, its missing parts supplied by reference TRBV2 and TRBJ2-1, is EPEVTQTPSHQVTQMGQEVILRCVPISNHLYFYWYRQILGQKVEFLVSFYNNEISEKSEIFDDQFSVERPDGSNFTLKIRSTKLEDSAMYFCASLGQALYNEQFFGPGTRLTVL.

This clonotype has a count of ten or more. The chain is built from TRBV28 and TRBJ2-1; 9 bases align to TRBD1. The CDR3 spans 15 residues. The germline V gene encodes CDR1 MDHEN and CDR2 SYDVKM. Losses at the gene ends were 5 bases for V and 8 bases for J; bases not matched to a gene: 10. The CDR3 is CASSLPGQGRYEQFF. CDR3 bases: TGTGCCAGCAGTCTCCCGGGACAGGGAAGGTATGAGCAGTTCTTC. The complete variable domain, with remaining parts taken from reference TRBV28 and TRBJ2-1, reads DVKVTQSSRYLVKRTGEKVFLECVQDMDHENMFWYRQDPGLGLRLIYFSYDVKMKEKGDIPEGYSVSREKKERFSLILESASTNQTSMYLCASSLPGQGRYEQFFGPGTRLTVL.

CDR3 residues: CASSDVGISTDTQYF. The DNA of the CDR3 is TGTGCCAGCAGTGACGTGGGGATTAGCACAGATACGCAGTATTTT. The chain combines TRBV14 with TRBJ2-3; D unclear. The CDR3 covers 15 residues. CDR1 and CDR2 (germline): SGHDN, FVKESK. V was clipped by 6 bases and J by 0 bases, with 13 bases between them. The entire variable domain, with the rest obtained from reference TRBV14 and TRBJ2-3, is as follows: EAGVTQFPSHSVIEKGQTVTLRCDPISGHDNLYWYRRVMGKEIKFLLHFVKESKQDESGMPNNRFLAERTGGTYSTLKVQPAELEDSGVYFCASSDVGISTDTQYFGPGTRLTVL.

Many counts were recorded for this clonotype. This rearrangement joins TRBV7-9 to TRBJ2-1; 13 bases are shared with TRBD2. This CDR3 has 14 residues. V dropped 5 bases and J dropped 12; count of bases not matched to a gene: 7. Germline lookup yields CDR1 SEHNR and CDR2 FQNEAQ (reference sequence). Here the CDR3 reads CASSPSGLAGLQFF. The CDR3, as DNA: TGTGCCAGCAGCCCGTCGGGACTAGCGGGATTGCAGTTCTTC. Filled out from reference TRBV7-9 and TRBJ2-1, the complete variable domain reads DTGVSQNPRHKITKRGQNVTFRCDPISEHNRLYWYRQTLGQGPEFLTYFQNEAQLEKSRLLSDRFSAERPKGSFSTLEIQRTEQGDSAMYLCASSPSGLAGLQFFGPGTRLTVL.

This clonotype was observed a handful of times. The chain has TRBV5-1 and TRBJ1-2; D may be TRBD1 (5 bases). V lost 0 bases and J 3 bases, leaving 12 bases between the germline ends. The CDR3 is 15 amino acids. Germline V lookup: CDR1 SGHRS, CDR2 YFSETQ. The CDR3 loop is CASSLGIDRDYGYTF. CDR3 sequence (DNA): TGCGCCAGCAGCTTGGGTATCGACAGAGACTATGGCTACACCTTC.

V gene TRBV20-1 combines with J gene TRBJ1-1; TRBD1 aligns across 7 bases. Trimming took 3 bases from V and 3 from J; bases not matched to a gene: 10. The CDR3 is 15 residues long. The V gene's germline CDR1 is DFQATT and CDR2 SNEGSKA (reference sequence). CDR3 coding DNA: TGCAGTGCTAGGGGGGACAGATTACAGTACACTGAAGCTTTCTTT. Its translation is CSARGDRLQYTEAFF.

Only a few counts were recorded for this clonotype. The chain employs TRBV19 and TRBJ1-2; D gene uncertain. Looked up from germline, CDR1 is LNHDA and CDR2 is SQIVND (reference sequence). The V and J ends lost 2 bases and 2 bases respectively, with 6 bases between them. The CDR3 length is 13 residues. Here the CDR3 reads CASSININYGYTF. The CDR3 DNA sequence: TGTGCCAGTAGTATAAACATCAACTATGGCTACACCTTC.

The gene calls are TRBV3-1 and TRBJ2-6, with D unclear. Germline V gives CDR1 LGHDT, CDR2 YNNKEL (reference sequence). V was cut by 1 base and J by 11 bases, with 21 bases left in between. The CDR3 totals 17 residues. CDR3 in DNA: TGTGCCAGCAGCCAAGGGGTTAGACCCAACGAGGCGGACGTCCTGACTTTC. It translates to CASSQGVRPNEADVLTF.

This clonotype has at least ten counts. The chain is built from TRBV10-3 and TRBJ2-1; 10 bases fit TRBD1. The CDR3 length is 13 residues. Germline CDR1 is ENHRY and CDR2 is SYGVKD. Germline trimming cut 9 bases from V and 7 bases from J; bases unmatched to any gene: 6. The CDR3 is CAIGQGGLNEQFF. The DNA for the CDR3 is TGTGCCATTGGACAGGGGGGCCTGAATGAGCAGTTCTTC.

The chain uses TRBV29-1 and TRBJ1-1; 12 bases line up with TRBD1. The length of the CDR3 is 13 residues. Germline CDR1 SQVTM, CDR2 ANQGSEA. Unmatched junction bases numbered 4, after V lost 7 bases and J lost 4 bases. The CDR3 sequence is CSAEGQGATEAFF. The CDR3 bases are TGCAGCGCTGAGGGACAGGGGGCCACTGAAGCTTTCTTT.

This clonotype was recorded many times. This chain uses TRBV10-2 with TRBJ1-5; D gene ambiguous. Germline V CDR1 and CDR2: WSHSY, SAAADI. The ends were cut back, 6 bases at V and 7 bases at J, with 13 bases in the middle. The CDR3 covers 13 residues. The CDR3 coding sequence is TGCGCCAGCAGCCCCGGGATCAACCAGCCCCAGCATTTT. Protein: CASSPGINQPQHF.

This clonotype was detected a few times. The chain employs TRBV27 and TRBJ1-1, with no clear D. Germline assignment: CDR1 MNHEY and CDR2 SMNVEV (reference sequence). The CDR3 spans 13 residues. Trimming stripped 8 bases from V and 2 bases from J, with 12 bases between. In nucleotides, the CDR3 is TGTGCCAGCCAACCCTCGGGAAACACTGAAGCTTTCTTT. Protein: CASQPSGNTEAFF.

This clonotype was counted many times. J is TRBJ2-1 and V is TRBV11-2, with a possible D match to TRBD2 (6 bases). Germline loops: CDR1 SGHAT, CDR2 FQNNGV. The ends were cut back, 4 bases at V and 1 base at J, with 8 bases in the middle. This CDR3 is built from 14 residues. The CDR3 DNA sequence: TGTGCCAGCAGCTACGCGGGGTCCTACAATGAGCAGTTCTTC. Protein product: CASSYAGSYNEQFF.

The V call is TRBV28, the J call TRBJ2-7, with D perhaps matching TRBD2 (5 bases). The CDR3 is 15 amino acids. Germline CDR1 reads MDHEN; CDR2 reads SYDVKM. Trimming pared 8 bases from V and 2 bases from J, leaving 19 bases between. CDR3 in amino acids: CASALRAAIPYEQYF. The DNA of the CDR3 is TGTGCCAGCGCACTTCGAGCGGCGATCCCCTACGAGCAGTACTTC.

This clonotype was detected many times. V gene TRBV4-1 combines with J gene TRBJ2-7; D unclear. In germline, CDR1 is MGHRA, CDR2 YSYEKL. The CDR3 is made up of 16 amino acids. V was shortened by 0 bases and J by 1 base, with 13 bases between the two germline ends. The CDR3 region is CASSQDSSGISYEQYF. Written as DNA, the CDR3 is TGCGCCAGCAGCCAAGACTCCTCAGGCATTTCCTACGAGCAGTACTTC.

This clonotype was recorded many times. The rearrangement links TRBV7-2 to TRBJ1-5, with D maybe TRBD1 (5 bases). Germline CDR1 SGHTA, CDR2 FQGNSA. V dropped 5 bases and J dropped 2 bases, with 13 bases sitting between them. This CDR3 is built from 15 residues. The CDR3 protein is CASSLDSSGNQPQHF. CDR3 nucleotide sequence: TGTGCCAGCAGCCTCGACAGTTCAGGCAATCAGCCCCAGCATTTT.

In this sample, this clonotype turned up many times. The V gene is TRBV5-8, the J gene TRBJ2-5; the D gene is possibly TRBD1 (5 bases). The CDR3 has 13 residues. Germline CDR1 SGHTS, CDR2 YDEGEE. Deletions cut 4 bases from V and 2 bases from J, with 9 bases between. CDR3: CASSRTQQETQYF. CDR3 nucleotide sequence: TGTGCCAGCAGCCGGACACAACAAGAGACCCAGTACTTC.

For the CDR3, the DNA is TGCAGCGTTGAAGATTATTTGATAGCGGGGTTGAATGAGCAGTTCTTC. The encoded protein is CSVEDYLIAGLNEQFF. The rearrangement joins TRBV29-1 to TRBJ2-1; 8 bases are a match to TRBD2. The CDR3 is 16 residues long. J was trimmed by 7 bases and V by 0 bases; bases with no gene match: 11. Germline V gene data show CDR1 as SQVTM and CDR2 as ANQGSEA.

There are many counts of this clonotype. The chain carries TRBV12-5 and TRBJ1-1, with D perhaps TRBD1 (6 bases). The ends were cut back, 9 bases at V and 4 bases at J, with 18 bases in the middle. The CDR3 sequence is 14 residues long. Germline assignment: CDR1 LGHNT and CDR2 FRNRAP. The CDR3 DNA sequence: TGTGCTAGCTCCCCAGAAGGGGGAGGCACTGAAGCTTTCTTT. It is translated as CASSPEGGGTEAFF. The variable domain in full, with the rest retrieved from reference TRBV12-5 and TRBJ1-1, is DARVTQTPRHKVTEMGQEVTMRCQPILGHNTVFWYRQTMMQGLELLAYFRNRAPLDDSGMPKDRFSAEMPDATLATLKIQPSEPRDSAVYFCASSPEGGGTEAFFGQGTRLTVV.